This T cell receptor (beta chain) was captured by sequencing in a study of lymphopenia after photon versus proton radiotherapy. General observations from the study: After lymphocyte nadir, photon-treated repertoires showed oligoclonal expansion, especially CD8+ Temra.

Measured with immunoSEQ multiplex PCR; TCRdb has only the in-frame clones, and not every one. This sample yields approximately 30,000 clones, of which 75% to 90% are seen a single time; approximately 4% belongs to the top ten. CDR3 length: 15 residues. Looked up from germline, CDR1 is SNHLY and CDR2 is FYNNEI. Trimming pared 1 base from V and 0 bases from J, leaving 6 bases between. This clone was found a few times. Its antigen is currently unknown. The sequence derives from a woman between 50 and 59 years old with pancreatic cancer. Sequenced material: peripheral blood, taken from a patient treated with photon-based radiotherapy. V gene TRBV2 combines with J gene TRBJ2-2; D is unclear. CDR3 nucleotide sequence: TGTGCCAGCAGTGAAGTGCGGCCGAACACCGGGGAGCTGTTTTTT. Amino acid sequence: CASSEVRPNTGELFF.